These 29 T cell receptor beta chains originate from one sample sequenced in a study of vaccination and CD4 T cells after COVID-19. With the Oncomine TCR Beta short-read assay, DNA from cultured CD4+ T cells was sequenced. A single record per CDR3 protein comes from TCRdb applying MiXCR to the PCR reads. This table has tens of thousands of distinct CDR3 sequences, around 42% appearing once. What these receptors recognize is not known. Time point described: late sampling 161 to 241 days after vaccination in three convalescent patients. Treatment: approximately nine-day PBMC culture with coronavirus spike peptide pools or control peptides (ViraFEST assay). Source: CD4+ T cells from blood, cultured in vitro, taken about 7 months after SARS-CoV-2 vaccination. The receptors stem from a human donor who had recovered from COVID-19.

The gene calls are TRBV18 and TRBJ1-6; 9 bases agree with TRBD1. This CDR3 spans 15 amino acids. The V and J ends lost 6 bases and 8 bases, in that order; junction bases with no gene match: 8. Germline V gene data show CDR1 as KGHSH and CDR2 as LQKENI. The chain's CDR3 is CASSEWGQGDSPLHF. For the CDR3, the DNA is TGTGCCAGCTCTGAGTGGGGACAGGGAGATTCACCCCTCCACTTT.

V is TRBV20-1 and J is TRBJ2-3; TRBD2 matches at 7 bases. Germline V lookup: CDR1 DFQATT, CDR2 SNEGSKA (reference sequence). The CDR3 runs 16 residues. Germline trimming cut 1 base from V and 0 bases from J; bases unmatched to any gene: 7. DNA of the CDR3: TGCAGTGCTAGAGGGGGGGGGACGACTAGCACAGATACGCAGTATTTT. It translates to CSARGGGTTSTDTQYF.

This chain connects TRBV7-8 to TRBJ2-7; 11 bases map to TRBD2. This CDR3 contains 17 residues. CDR1 and CDR2 (germline): SGHVS, FQNEAQ. Trimming cost V 3 bases and J 1 base; bases outside gene matches: 8. In DNA form, the CDR3 reads TGTGCCAGCAGCTTTACGACGGGGACTAGCGGTTCCTACGAGCAGTACTTC. Translated, it gives CASSFTTGTSGSYEQYF.

This clonotype has a handful of counts. The chain combines TRBV20-1 with TRBJ1-1, with a tentative D call TRBD1 (5 bases). Trimming shortened V by 0 bases and J by 4 bases, and 15 bases separated the two germline ends. Per germline, CDR1 DFQATT and CDR2 SNEGSKA (reference sequence). The length of the CDR3 is 15 residues. CDR3 amino acids: CSARDRGRTATEAFF. CDR3 nucleotide sequence: TGCAGTGCTAGAGATAGGGGTCGGACGGCCACTGAAGCTTTCTTT.

This clonotype was counted between two and nine times. The chain is built from TRBV28 and TRBJ2-3; unclear D gene. V was pared by 6 bases and J by 4 bases, with 5 bases between. CDR3 length: 11 residues. Germline-derived CDR1 and CDR2 are MDHEN and SYDVKM. The CDR3 is CASRISDTQYF. In nucleotides, the CDR3 is TGTGCCAGCAGGATCTCAGATACGCAGTATTTT.

This clonotype occurred a few times. The CDR3 spells CASHRGRAAEAFF. The CDR3 DNA sequence: TGTGCCAGCCATAGGGGGCGCGCGGCTGAAGCTTTCTTT. The chain joins TRBV6-1 to TRBJ1-1; TRBD1 matches at 7 bases. Per germline, CDR1 MNHNS and CDR2 SASEGT. Trimming cost V 8 bases and J 6 bases; bases outside gene matches: 9. This CDR3 is 13 amino acids long.

This clonotype was detected a few times. The chain carries TRBV20-1 and TRBJ2-3; tentatively, D is TRBD1 (5 bases). Germline-derived CDR1 and CDR2 are DFQATT and SNEGSKA (reference sequence). Between the trimmed V and J ends, which lost 4 bases and 2 bases, there was a span of 13 bases. The CDR3 is made up of 14 amino acids. CDR3 DNA: TGCAGTGCTAAACAGCCAGGGCCCACAGATACGCAGTATTTT. Its translation is CSAKQPGPTDTQYF.

The gene calls are TRBV7-2 and TRBJ2-1; D remains unclear. CDR1 and CDR2 from the germline V gene are SGHTA and FQGNSA. This CDR3 spans 14 amino acids. The V end was cut by 0 bases, the J end by 10 bases, with 13 bases between. CDR3: CASSLAASGGEQFF. The DNA for the CDR3 is TGTGCCAGCAGCTTAGCGGCGTCAGGCGGAGAGCAGTTCTTC.

The genes are TRBV5-6 and TRBJ2-5; D not certain. The CDR3 runs 12 residues. Germline V gene sequence: CDR1 SGHDT, CDR2 YYEEEE. The V gene lost 5 bases and the J gene lost 4 bases, with 9 bases spanning the gap. DNA of the CDR3: TGTGCCAGCAGACCTTGGGCAGAGACCCAGTACTTC. Translating gives CASRPWAETQYF.

V and J are TRBV7-3 and TRBJ1-1; D unresolved. Germline CDR1 and CDR2: SGHTA and FQGTGA. There are 15 residues in the CDR3. V lost 5 bases and J 1 base, leaving 14 bases between the germline ends. This CDR3 is CASSLDGGENTEAFF. The CDR3, as DNA: TGTGCCAGCAGCCTGGATGGCGGGGAGAACACTGAAGCTTTCTTT. The full variable domain, completed using reference TRBV7-3 and TRBJ1-1, is GAGVSQTPSNKVTEKGKYVELRCDPISGHTALYWYRQSLGQGPEFLIYFQGTGAADDSGLPNDRFFAVRPEGSVSTLKIQRTERGDSAVYLCASSLDGGENTEAFFGQGTRLTVV.

This clonotype has only a few counts. The chain carries TRBV7-3 and TRBJ1-2, with 7 bases fitting TRBD1. The CDR3 runs 14 residues. Germline assignment: CDR1 SGHTA and CDR2 FQGTGA. The V and J ends lost 5 bases and 3 bases, in that order; junction bases with no gene match: 6. The CDR3 nucleotides are TGTGCCAGCAGCCCCACTGGGACAGACTATGGCTACACCTTC. As protein: CASSPTGTDYGYTF.

V usage is TRBV5-4 and J usage is TRBJ2-7; 10 positions agree with TRBD1. This CDR3 is built from 15 residues. The V segment lost 0 bases and the J segment 2 bases; nucleotides outside the gene matches: 2. CDR1 and CDR2 from the germline V gene are SGHNT and YYREEE (reference sequence). CDR3 nucleotides: TGTGCCAGCAGCTTGGGGGACAGGGGAACCTACGAGCAGTACTTC. Encoded protein: CASSLGDRGTYEQYF.

This clonotype has a handful of counts. V usage is TRBV5-4 and J usage is TRBJ2-7, with 9 bases that match TRBD2. The CDR3 has 13 amino acids. From germline, CDR1 is SGHNT and CDR2 YYREEE (reference sequence). V shed 4 bases, J shed 10 bases, and the junction held 9 bases outside the gene matches. This chain's CDR3 is CASSPKASGIQYF. Written as DNA, the CDR3 is TGTGCCAGCAGCCCGAAGGCTAGCGGGATTCAGTACTTC.

This clonotype was counted a single time. V and J are TRBV14 and TRBJ2-1; D not certain. The CDR3 spans 14 residues. Trimming cost V 4 bases and J 9 bases, with 16 bases left between them. Germline loops: CDR1 SGHDN, CDR2 FVKESK. The CDR3 region has the DNA TGTGCCAGCAGCCCCCCGGTCGATCGTGGTGAGCAGTTCTTC. Translated, it gives CASSPPVDRGEQFF. The whole variable domain, remainder taken from reference TRBV14 and TRBJ2-1, is EAGVTQFPSHSVIEKGQTVTLRCDPISGHDNLYWYRRVMGKEIKFLLHFVKESKQDESGMPNNRFLAERTGGTYSTLKVQPAELEDSGVYFCASSPPVDRGEQFFGPGTRLTVL.

This clonotype was detected only a few times. This chain uses TRBV6-2 or TRBV6-3 with TRBJ2-1; 9 nucleotides align to TRBD1. This CDR3 contains 14 residues. The V and J ends lost 6 bases and 8 bases, in that order; junction bases with no gene match: 8. From germline, CDR1 is MNHEY and CDR2 SVGEGT. CDR3 region: CASSPPGQGHEQFF. The CDR3 DNA sequence: TGTGCCAGCAGCCCCCCGGGACAGGGCCATGAGCAGTTCTTC.

The gene calls are TRBV20-1 and TRBJ2-5, with no clear D. This CDR3 region has 13 residues. V was shortened by 5 bases and J by 2 bases, with 12 bases between the two germline ends. The germline CDR1 and CDR2 sequences are DFQATT and SNEGSKA (reference sequence). The CDR3 loop reads CSAHDDNQETQYF. The CDR3 region has the DNA TGCAGTGCTCATGACGACAATCAAGAGACCCAGTACTTC.

This clonotype has more than one count but fewer than ten. The rearrangement joins TRBV7-2 to TRBJ1-1, with a tentative D call TRBD1 (6 bases). The V end lost 4 bases, the J end lost 4 bases, and 19 bases lay between the germline ends. The CDR3 runs to 16 residues. Germline V lookup: CDR1 SGHTA, CDR2 FQGNSA. CDR3 sequence (DNA): TGTGCCAGCAGCTGGACAGTTCACAGAGGGGGCACTGAAGCTTTCTTT. This encodes CASSWTVHRGGTEAFF. Filled out from reference TRBV7-2 and TRBJ1-1, the complete variable domain reads GAGVSQSPSNKVTEKGKDVELRCDPISGHTALYWYRQSLGQGLEFLIYFQGNSAPDKSGLPSDRFSAERTGGSVSTLTIQRTQQEDSAVYLCASSWTVHRGGTEAFFGQGTRLTVV.

The chain carries TRBV5-4 and TRBJ1-1, with TRBD1 as a possible D gene (6 bases). Germline assignment: CDR1 SGHNT and CDR2 YYREEE (reference sequence). Trimming stripped 4 bases from V and 5 bases from J, with 12 bases between. CDR3 length: 13 amino acids. The CDR3 coding sequence is TGTGCCAGCAGCAACAGGGTAGGGACTGAAGCTTTCTTT. This codes for CASSNRVGTEAFF.

This clonotype was seen more than once but under ten times. The rearrangement joins TRBV20-1 to TRBJ2-5, with 10 bases matching TRBD2. The CDR3 has 16 residues. Per the germline V gene, CDR1 is DFQATT and CDR2 is SNEGSKA (reference sequence). The V gene end was trimmed by 4 bases and the J gene end by 2 bases; junction bases not matched to a gene: 10. The CDR3 DNA reads as TGCAGTGCTAAACCCCAGGGACTAGCGAAACAAGAGACCCAGTACTTC. Its protein product is CSAKPQGLAKQETQYF.

This clonotype was seen only a few times. The chain couples TRBV15 to TRBJ2-6; weak D call: TRBD1 (5 bases). The germline V gene encodes CDR1 LNHNV and CDR2 YYDKDF (reference sequence). The CDR3 spans 16 residues. Trimming shortened V by 1 base and J by 0 bases, and 7 bases separated the two germline ends. The CDR3 bases are TGTGCCACCAGCAGAGCTAGGGGCTCTGGGGCCAACGTCCTGACTTTC. Translation: CATSRARGSGANVLTF.

The chain couples TRBV7-9 to TRBJ2-1; 8 positions agree with TRBD2. From germline, CDR1 is SEHNR and CDR2 FQNEAQ (reference sequence). Unmatched junction bases numbered 6, after V lost 4 bases and J lost 1 base. The CDR3 totals 16 residues. The CDR3 reads CASSSAVAGSYNEQFF. The CDR3 region has the DNA TGTGCCAGCAGCTCGGCGGTAGCGGGATCCTACAATGAGCAGTTCTTC.

This chain uses TRBV6-1 with TRBJ2-1, with D possibly being TRBD1 (7 bases). Germline lookup yields CDR1 MNHNS and CDR2 SASEGT. The CDR3 totals 17 residues. V lost 4 bases, J lost 6 bases, and 22 bases lay in between. CDR3 residues: CASSAGQGRQGGNEQFF. CDR3 nucleotide sequence: TGTGCCAGCAGTGCCGGTCAGGGGCGGCAGGGGGGCAATGAGCAGTTCTTC.

The gene calls are TRBV6-1 and TRBJ1-2, with 7 nucleotides matching TRBD1. Germline CDR1 is MNHNS and CDR2 is SASEGT. The CDR3 sequence is 16 residues long. With V trimmed by 6 bases and J by 0 bases, 10 bases remained unmatched. The CDR3 loop reads CASSPHGTETNYGYTF. The CDR3, as DNA: TGTGCCAGCAGCCCACACGGGACAGAAACTAACTATGGCTACACCTTC.

V gene TRBV28 combines with J gene TRBJ2-1; no definite D call. This CDR3 has 11 residues. The germline V and J ends were trimmed by 8 bases and 4 bases, with 6 bases remaining between them. CDR1 MDHEN and CDR2 SYDVKM come from the germline V gene. Here the CDR3 reads CASLFYNEQFF. The DNA for the CDR3 is TGTGCCAGCCTATTTTACAATGAGCAGTTCTTC.

This clonotype has only a few counts. The J gene is TRBJ2-5, the V gene TRBV6-2 or TRBV6-3, with 13 bases lining up with TRBD2. This CDR3 contains 16 residues. Trimming at V came to 7 bases and at J to 2 bases, leaving 7 bases not matched to a gene. The germline V gene has CDR1 MNHEY and CDR2 SVGEGT. The CDR3 nucleotides read TGTGCCAGCACCCGTTGGGGACTAGCGGGGCAAGAGACCCAGTACTTC. It encodes CASTRWGLAGQETQYF.

This clonotype occurred a few times. This chain connects TRBV7-9 to TRBJ2-7, with TRBD2 matching 11 bases. Germline CDR1 is SEHNR and CDR2 is FQNEAQ (reference sequence). This CDR3 has 13 amino acids. The junction had 0 bases not matched to a gene; V was cut back by 1 base and J by 7 bases. DNA of the CDR3: TGTGCCAGCAGCTTAGTAGCGGGAGGGGAGCAGTACTTC. It yields the protein CASSLVAGGEQYF. Supplemented by reference TRBV7-9 and TRBJ2-7, the full variable domain reads DTGVSQNPRHKITKRGQNVTFRCDPISEHNRLYWYRQTLGQGPEFLTYFQNEAQLEKSRLLSDRFSAERPKGSFSTLEIQRTEQGDSAMYLCASSLVAGGEQYFGPGTRLTVT.

This clonotype was seen a handful of times. CDR3 sequence: CATSDSNGYTF. CDR3 DNA: TGTGCCACCAGTGATAGCAATGGCTACACCTTC. The gene calls are TRBV24-1 and TRBJ1-2; D call uncertain. This CDR3 is 11 amino acids long. CDR1 is KGHDR, CDR2 SFDVKD, per germline. Deletions cut 3 bases from V and 6 bases from J, with 4 bases between.

This clonotype was seen just once. The chain uses TRBV6-5 and TRBJ2-1; D might be TRBD1 or TRBD2, each matching 5 bases. The CDR3 consists of 18 residues. V gave up 2 bases and J gave up 4 bases, with 21 bases separating them. Germline V gives CDR1 MNHEY, CDR2 SVGAGI. The CDR3 reads CASSYTTTAWDPYNEQFF. The CDR3 DNA reads as TGTGCCAGCAGTTACACTACAACAGCGTGGGACCCTTACAATGAGCAGTTCTTC.

J is TRBJ2-1 and V is TRBV20-1; 12 bases match TRBD2. Germline trimming cut 2 bases from V and 3 bases from J; bases unmatched to any gene: 2. Germline assignment: CDR1 DFQATT and CDR2 SNEGSKA (reference sequence). The CDR3 is 15 amino acids. The CDR3 DNA sequence: TGCAGTGCTAGAAGACTAGCGGGAGTCTACAATGAGCAGTTCTTC. This translates into CSARRLAGVYNEQFF.